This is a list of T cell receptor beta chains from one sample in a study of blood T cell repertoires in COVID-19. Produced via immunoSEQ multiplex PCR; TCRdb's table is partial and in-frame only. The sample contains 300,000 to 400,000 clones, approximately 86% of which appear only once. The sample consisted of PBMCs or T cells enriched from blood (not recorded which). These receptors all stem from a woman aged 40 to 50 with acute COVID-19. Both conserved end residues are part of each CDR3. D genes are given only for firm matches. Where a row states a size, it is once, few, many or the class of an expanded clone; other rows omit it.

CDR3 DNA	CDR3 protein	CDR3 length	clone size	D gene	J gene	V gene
TGTGCCAGCAGCCGGGACAGCTTTAACTATGGCTACACCTTC	CASSRDSFNYGYTF	14	NA	TRBD1	TRBJ1-2	TRBV7-2
TGTGCCAGTAGTCCGACAGGGATACACACTGAAGCTTTCTTT	CASSPTGIHTEAFF	14	NA	TRBD1	TRBJ1-1	TRBV19
TGTGCCAGCAGTTACTCTCGGTTTCAAGAGACCCAGTACTTC	CASSYSRFQETQYF	14	NA	NA	TRBJ2-5	TRBV6-2/TRBV6-3
TGTGCCAGCAGTTACGGAAGGGGCGAGCAGTACTTC	CASSYGRGEQYF	12	once	NA	TRBJ2-7	TRBV6-2/TRBV6-3
TGTGCCAGCAGCCAAGGAGGGGGACGGGTAGGATCACCCCTCCACTTT	CASSQGGGRVGSPLHF	16	NA	NA	TRBJ1-6	TRBV3-1/TRBV3-2
TGTGCCAGCTCAGCTACACAGGTTGCAACTAATGAAAAACTGTTTTTT	CASSATQVATNEKLFF	16	NA	NA	TRBJ1-4	TRBV18
TGCGCCAGCAGCCAAGGACAGGGAAGCACCGGGGAGCTGTTTTTT	CASSQGQGSTGELFF	15	NA	TRBD1	TRBJ2-2	TRBV4-3
TGTGCCAGCAGCTTTGCCACCAGGACTGGAAACACCATATATTTT	CASSFATRTGNTIYF	15	NA	NA	TRBJ1-3	TRBV7-2
TGTGCCAGCAGGTCGGCGGCAGGGGACAATCAGCCCCAGCATTTT	CASRSAAGDNQPQHF	15	NA	NA	TRBJ1-5	TRBV27
TGTGCCAGCTCTAGCGGAGGGGTCGAGACCCAGTACTTC	CASSSGGVETQYF	13	NA	NA	TRBJ2-5	TRBV18
TGTGCCAGCAGCGCCCAGGACAGTTTCTATAATTCACCCCTCCACTTT	CASSAQDSFYNSPLHF	16	few	NA	TRBJ1-6	TRBV9
TGTGCCAGCAGTGAAGACAGGGGAGCTTTCTTT	CASSEDRGAFF	11	once	TRBD1	TRBJ1-1	TRBV2
TGCAGTGCTAGTCTGGACAGGGGTGGAAACACCATATATTTT	CSASLDRGGNTIYF	14	NA	TRBD1	TRBJ1-3	TRBV20-1
TGTGCCAGCAGTGACAGGGGACAGTTGAATCAGCCCCAGCATTTT	CASSDRGQLNQPQHF	15	NA	TRBD1	TRBJ1-5	TRBV6-4
TGCGCCAGCAGCCCCGACAGGGCTCATAACTATGGCTACACCTTC	CASSPDRAHNYGYTF	15	NA	TRBD1	TRBJ1-2	TRBV5-1
TGTGCCAGCTCACCTGGACTAGCGGGAGTTTGGGGGATGGGCAATGAGCAGTTCTTC	CASSPGLAGVWGMGNEQFF	19	NA	TRBD2	TRBJ2-1	TRBV18
TGTGCCAGCAGCTTGGGACAGGGGGTTGGGCTAACTGAAGCTTTCTTT	CASSLGQGVGLTEAFF	16	NA	TRBD1	TRBJ1-1	TRBV5-6
TGCAGCGTTGAGTCTATGGAGGGACCCATCTCGCCGTACTTC	CSVESMEGPISPYF	14	NA	NA	TRBJ2-7	TRBV29-1
TGTGCCAGCAGCCTGCGCCCGGGAGGGACCGCAGATACGCAGTATTTT	CASSLRPGGTADTQYF	16	NA	TRBD2	TRBJ2-3	TRBV9
TGTGCCAGCAGCTTATCTTACAGCCCCAATGAGCAGTTCTTC	CASSLSYSPNEQFF	14	NA	NA	TRBJ2-1	TRBV7-2
TGTGCCAGCAGTTTTGGTCCCACCGACAGGGACTCCCGAAACACCGGGGAGCTGTTTTTT	CASSFGPTDRDSRNTGELFF	20	NA	NA	TRBJ2-2	TRBV28
TGTGCCAGCAGATCGCGGGGGGCCGCGCCCACAGATACGCAGTATTTT	CASRSRGAAPTDTQYF	16	NA	TRBD2	TRBJ2-3	TRBV5-4
TGCGCCAGCAGCCAAGCACACGACATGACCTCAGCCTACGAGCAGTACTTC	CASSQAHDMTSAYEQYF	17	NA	NA	TRBJ2-7	TRBV4-3
TGTGCCAGCTCACCAAGGTCGAAAGGAGGGCCGGGCACCGGGGAGCTGTTTTTT	CASSPRSKGGPGTGELFF	18	NA	NA	TRBJ2-2	TRBV18
TGTGCCAGCAGTCCGGATACAGGGTCTGCGGACACTGAAGCTTTCTTT	CASSPDTGSADTEAFF	16	NA	NA	TRBJ1-1	TRBV5-6
TGCGCCAGCAGCTTGGGACTAGCGGATAAGACCCAGTACTTC	CASSLGLADKTQYF	14	NA	TRBD2	TRBJ2-5	TRBV5-1
TGTGCCACCAGTGACCCCCGGCTAGGAGATGATGGCTACACCTTC	CATSDPRLGDDGYTF	15	NA	NA	TRBJ1-2	TRBV24-1
TGCGCCAGCAGCCAACGGACTAGCAGGGTTTCCGGGGAGCTGTTTTTT	CASSQRTSRVSGELFF	16	few	TRBD2	TRBJ2-2	TRBV4-3
TGCGCCAGCAGTGGGAGCTCTGGAAACACCATATATTTT	CASSGSSGNTIYF	13	NA	NA	TRBJ1-3	TRBV5-1
TGTGCCATCAGTGAGTCCGGTAGCTTCTACGACCCGTACAATGAGCAGTTCTTC	CAISESGSFYDPYNEQFF	18	once	NA	TRBJ2-1	TRBV10-3
TGTGCCAGCTCACCTCAACGGGTGAAGGTTGGGGAGACCCAGTACTTC	CASSPQRVKVGETQYF	16	NA	NA	TRBJ2-5	TRBV18
TGCGCCAGCAGCCAAGAGGCGGGACTAGCGGGAGAGACCCAGTACTTC	CASSQEAGLAGETQYF	16	NA	TRBD2	TRBJ2-5	TRBV4-1
TGTGCCAGCAGTGGACAGACGGACACTGAAGCTTTCTTT	CASSGQTDTEAFF	13	NA	NA	TRBJ1-1	TRBV12-3/TRBV12-4
TGTGCCAGCAGCGTCCTACAGGGAAGACTGGACACTGAAGCTTTCTTT	CASSVLQGRLDTEAFF	16	NA	NA	TRBJ1-1	TRBV7-8
TGTGCCAGCAGCTGGAGGACGGAGCCCCAGCATTTT	CASSWRTEPQHF	12	NA	NA	TRBJ1-5	TRBV5-6
TGTGCCAGCTCAGAAGCTTTGGTCGGAGACCAGTACTTC	CASSEALVGDQYF	13	NA	NA	TRBJ2-5	TRBV18
TGCGCCAGCAGCCTTTCGGGACTTGGAACCTATGGCTACACCTTC	CASSLSGLGTYGYTF	15	NA	NA	TRBJ1-2	TRBV4-1
TGTGCCAGCAGTTTCATCCGCGGAGGCAACACTGAAGCTTTCTTT	CASSFIRGGNTEAFF	15	once	NA	TRBJ1-1	TRBV27
TGTGCCAGCGGAACGGGACAGCCTGGACTCAATCAGCCCCAGCATTTT	CASGTGQPGLNQPQHF	16	once	TRBD1	TRBJ1-5	TRBV27
TGTGCCATCAGTGTGGGACAGGGCGTCCAAGAGACCCAGTACTTC	CAISVGQGVQETQYF	15	NA	TRBD1	TRBJ2-5	TRBV10-3
TGTGCCAGCAGCGCGTTCGATGGCTACACCTTC	CASSAFDGYTF	11	NA	NA	TRBJ1-2	TRBV9
TGTGCCAGTTCCCGCCAGGGGGGTGCCACAGATACGCAGTATTTT	CASSRQGGATDTQYF	15	NA	NA	TRBJ2-3	TRBV19
TGTGCCAGCAGTCTAGGTTGGACAGGAAGCACAGATACGCAGTATTTT	CASSLGWTGSTDTQYF	16	NA	TRBD1	TRBJ2-3	TRBV27
TGTGCCAGCAAAGTTAAGCAGCGCAATGAGCAGTTCTTC	CASKVKQRNEQFF	13	NA	NA	TRBJ2-1	TRBV12-3/TRBV12-4
TGCGCCAGCAGCCAAGTCGTTGGGAGGGGGGCCAACACAGATACGCAGTATTTT	CASSQVVGRGANTDTQYF	18	NA	NA	TRBJ2-3	TRBV4-3
TGTGCCAGCAGCCAGGGACAACCGAACACTGAAGCTTTCTTT	CASSQGQPNTEAFF	14	NA	NA	TRBJ1-1	TRBV4-2
TGTGCCAGCAGTTCTGAGGGGGCGGTAGGTAATCAGCCCCAGCATTTT	CASSSEGAVGNQPQHF	16	NA	TRBD1	TRBJ1-5	TRBV28
TGTGCCAGCAGTTTACGCGGGAAGACAGATAATTCACCCCTCCACTTT	CASSLRGKTDNSPLHF	16	NA	NA	TRBJ1-6	TRBV28
TGTGCCAGCAGCTTAGTGAGCGGCCTCCTCTACGAGCAGTACTTC	CASSLVSGLLYEQYF	15	NA	NA	TRBJ2-7	TRBV7-9
TGTGCCAGCAGCGTAGAACGGGGAGTTTACGAGCAGTACTTC	CASSVERGVYEQYF	14	NA	NA	TRBJ2-7	TRBV9
TGTGCCAGCTCCCTCTCGAGCAATCAGCCCCAGCATTTT	CASSLSSNQPQHF	13	NA	NA	TRBJ1-5	TRBV7-2
TGTGCCAGCAGACGGACAGGGGATGAAAAACTGTTTTTT	CASRRTGDEKLFF	13	NA	TRBD1	TRBJ1-4	TRBV12-3/TRBV12-4
TGTGCCAGCAGTTCACAGGGGCTCGGTGAAAAACTGTTTTTT	CASSSQGLGEKLFF	14	NA	TRBD1	TRBJ1-4	TRBV27